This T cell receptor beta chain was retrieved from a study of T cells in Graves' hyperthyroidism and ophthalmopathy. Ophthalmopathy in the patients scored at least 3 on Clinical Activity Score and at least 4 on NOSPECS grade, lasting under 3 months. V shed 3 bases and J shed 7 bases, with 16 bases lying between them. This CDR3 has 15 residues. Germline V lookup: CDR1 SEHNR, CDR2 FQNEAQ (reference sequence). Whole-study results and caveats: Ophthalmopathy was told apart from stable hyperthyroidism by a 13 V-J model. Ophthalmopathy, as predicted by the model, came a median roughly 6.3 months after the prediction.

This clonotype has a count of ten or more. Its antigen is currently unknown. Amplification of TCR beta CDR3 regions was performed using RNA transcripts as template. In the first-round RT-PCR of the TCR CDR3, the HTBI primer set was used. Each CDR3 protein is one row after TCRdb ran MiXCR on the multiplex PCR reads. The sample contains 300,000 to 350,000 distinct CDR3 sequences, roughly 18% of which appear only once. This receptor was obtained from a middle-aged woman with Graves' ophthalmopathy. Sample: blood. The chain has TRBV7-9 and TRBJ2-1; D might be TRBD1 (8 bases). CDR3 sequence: CASSFPGGQVNEQFF. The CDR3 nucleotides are TGTGCCAGCAGCTTCCCGGGGGGACAGGTAAATGAGCAGTTCTTC.